Below are 14 T cell receptor beta chains sequenced from a single sample in a study of radiotherapy plus CTLA-4 blockade in lung cancer. The method was immunoSEQ multiplex PCR; TCRdb's version includes in-frame clones alone and lacks a portion of them. The sample lists tens of thousands of clones, 65% to 85% seen once, with roughly 15% in the top ten. The sample here was peripheral blood, taken from a patient treated with radiotherapy plus ipilimumab. These receptor sequences come from a human donor with non-small cell lung cancer whose response to radiotherapy plus ipilimumab could not be evaluated. Some clones in this sample may be carry-over from other donors' samples.

The chain recombines TRBV29-1 with TRBJ1-1; D gene ambiguous. The ends were cut back, 6 bases at V and 8 bases at J, with 16 bases in the middle. The CDR3 has 12 amino acids. CDR1 and CDR2 (germline): SQVTM, ANQGSEA. CDR3 in amino acids: CSVLGLIHEAFF. In DNA, the CDR3 is TGCAGCGTCCTTGGACTGATTCACGAAGCTTTCTTT.

J is TRBJ1-2 and V is TRBV6-5; D possibly corresponds to TRBD1 (5 bases). The CDR3 is 13 amino acids. V gave up 8 bases and J gave up 8 bases, with 18 bases separating them. The V gene's germline CDR1 is MNHEY and CDR2 SVGAGI. The CDR3 loop is CASGLEGHGGYTF. The CDR3 coding sequence is TGTGCCAGCGGACTAGAGGGGCATGGGGGCTACACCTTC.

The genes are TRBV5-6 and TRBJ1-4; tentatively, D is TRBD1 (5 bases). The CDR3 loop spans 15 amino acids. The V end lost 4 bases, the J end lost 3 bases, and 13 bases lay between the germline ends. Germline-derived CDR1 and CDR2 are SGHDT and YYEEEE. The CDR3 DNA reads TGTGCCAGCAGCCGCCGCGGGGGGTCTAATGAAAAACTGTTTTTT. Its protein product is CASSRRGGSNEKLFF.

The chain couples TRBV5-1 to TRBJ2-7; a weak D match, TRBD1 (6 bases). CDR3 length equals 11 residues. Per germline, CDR1 SGHRS and CDR2 YFSETQ. V was clipped by 3 bases and J by 10 bases, with 11 bases between them. CDR3 nucleotide sequence: TGCGCCAGCAGCTCCTCGGGACACCAGTACTTC. This gives the protein CASSSSGHQYF. Drawing the rest from reference TRBV5-1 and TRBJ2-7, the complete variable domain is KAGVTQTPRYLIKTRGQQVTLSCSPISGHRSVSWYQQTPGQGLQFLFEYFSETQRNKGNFPGRFSGRQFSNSRSEMNVSTLELGDSALYLCASSSSGHQYFGPGTRLTVT.

This chain uses TRBV4-1 with TRBJ2-7; D is undetermined. In germline, CDR1 is MGHRA, CDR2 YSYEKL. There are 16 residues in the CDR3. V lost 0 bases to trimming and J lost 1 base, with 13 bases between them. The CDR3 coding sequence is TGCGCCAGCAGCCAAGAAGCGATCGTGGGTTCCTACGAGCAGTACTTC. Protein: CASSQEAIVGSYEQYF.

This chain links TRBV9 with TRBJ2-3; 7 nucleotides agree with TRBD1. The length of the CDR3 is 16 residues. V shed 1 base, J shed 1 base, and the junction held 6 bases outside the gene matches. The V gene's germline CDR1 is SGDLS and CDR2 YYNGEE. The CDR3 region has the DNA TGTGCCAGCAGCGTATCCGGGACAGAGCGCACAGATACGCAGTATTTT. This translates into CASSVSGTERTDTQYF.

This chain uses TRBV6-5 with TRBJ1-6; 8 bases align to TRBD1. V lost 8 bases and J lost 8; bases outside the gene matches: 8. Per germline, CDR1 MNHEY and CDR2 SVGAGI. The CDR3 is 14 amino acids. The CDR3 loop reads CASRAGGFDSPLHF. The CDR3 region has the DNA TGTGCCAGCCGGGCAGGGGGCTTTGATTCACCCCTCCACTTT.

DNA for the CDR3: TGTGCCAGCAGCAGCAAGGACAGGGTGCCTGGAAACACCATATATTTT. It specifies CASSSKDRVPGNTIYF. V gene TRBV7-9 combines with J gene TRBJ1-3; TRBD1 matches 8 bases. The CDR3 length is 16 residues. CDR1 is SEHNR and CDR2 is FQNEAQ in the germline V gene (reference sequence). The V and J ends lost 5 bases and 2 bases, in that order; junction bases with no gene match: 8. The variable domain in full, with the rest retrieved from reference TRBV7-9 and TRBJ1-3, is DTGVSQNPRHKITKRGQNVTFRCDPISEHNRLYWYRQTLGQGPEFLTYFQNEAQLEKSRLLSDRFSAERPKGSFSTLEIQRTEQGDSAMYLCASSSKDRVPGNTIYFGEGSWLTVV.

The rearrangement uses TRBV5-1 and TRBJ1-4; TRBD1 agrees at 12 bases. Germline V gene data show CDR1 as SGHRS and CDR2 as YFSETQ. CDR3 size: 16 residues. V was clipped by 4 bases and J by 4 bases; unmatched bases: 5. CDR3 DNA sequence: TGCGCCAGCAGCCCGGGACAGGGGGCGGATAATGAAAAACTGTTTTTT. Protein: CASSPGQGADNEKLFF.

The chain couples TRBV6-5 to TRBJ2-2, with D unresolved. The V end was cut by 6 bases, the J end by 1 base, with 12 bases between. The CDR3 covers 15 residues. CDR1 and CDR2 from the germline V gene are MNHEY and SVGAGI. In DNA, the CDR3 is TGTGCCAGCAGGCTATTTTTTGGGAACACCGGGGAGCTGTTTTTT. This codes for CASRLFFGNTGELFF.

The chain employs TRBV15 and TRBJ2-7; 8 nucleotides align to TRBD1. The germline V gene encodes CDR1 LNHNV and CDR2 YYDKDF (reference sequence). V gave up 2 bases and J gave up 7 bases; unmatched junction bases: 10. The CDR3 is 15 residues long. CDR3 DNA sequence: TGTGCCACCAGCAGATCAGGGGGCGCGGGTTATGAGCAGTACTTC. It yields the protein CATSRSGGAGYEQYF.

The chain joins TRBV4-2 to TRBJ2-1, with 14 bases fitting TRBD2. CDR3 length: 20 amino acids. The V and J ends lost 0 bases and 0 bases, in that order; junction bases with no gene match: 7. The germline CDR1 and CDR2 sequences are LGHNA and YNFKEQ. CDR3 nucleotides: TGTGCCAGCAGCCAAGATCGAGGACTAGCGGGGGGTAGCTCCTACAATGAGCAGTTCTTC. This sequence encodes CASSQDRGLAGGSSYNEQFF.

This chain joins TRBV6-1 and TRBJ1-5; TRBD1 aligns across 7 bases. CDR3 length: 14 amino acids. The trim removed 7 bases at V and 4 bases at J, leaving 7 bases unmatched. Germline V lookup: CDR1 MNHNS, CDR2 SASEGT. CDR3 in amino acids: CASNPTGSNQPQHF. As DNA, the CDR3 is TGTGCCAGCAATCCGACAGGGTCGAATCAGCCCCAGCATTTT.

This chain connects TRBV18 to TRBJ1-2; TRBD1 might be the D (5 bases). The CDR3 sequence is 16 residues long. V gave up 3 bases and J gave up 1 base, with 15 bases separating them. Germline V gives CDR1 KGHSH, CDR2 LQKENI. DNA for the CDR3: TGTGCCAGCTCACCTGGGGTAGGGGCCCTTAACTATGGCTACACCTTC. Translation gives CASSPGVGALNYGYTF.